The clone carrying this T cell receptor beta chain was counted many times. This specimen comes from a study of neurological immune-mediated disorders. TCRdb redid the calling of the 5' RACE reads with MiXCR, one entry per CDR3 protein. The sample records 65,000 to 70,000 distinct CDR3 sequences, around 3.9% being singletons. The receptor was isolated from a man aged 25 to 40 with multiple sclerosis. Specimen: PBMCs.

The CDR3 loop is CASSPREDRAGYTF. The CDR3 DNA reads TGTGCCAGCTCACCACGAGAGGACAGGGCTGGCTACACCTTC. The chain recombines TRBV18 with TRBJ1-2; TRBD1 matches 8 bases. The germline V gene has CDR1 KGHSH and CDR2 LQKENI. The CDR3 consists of 14 residues. Losses at the gene ends were 1 base for V and 7 bases for J; bases not matched to a gene: 5.